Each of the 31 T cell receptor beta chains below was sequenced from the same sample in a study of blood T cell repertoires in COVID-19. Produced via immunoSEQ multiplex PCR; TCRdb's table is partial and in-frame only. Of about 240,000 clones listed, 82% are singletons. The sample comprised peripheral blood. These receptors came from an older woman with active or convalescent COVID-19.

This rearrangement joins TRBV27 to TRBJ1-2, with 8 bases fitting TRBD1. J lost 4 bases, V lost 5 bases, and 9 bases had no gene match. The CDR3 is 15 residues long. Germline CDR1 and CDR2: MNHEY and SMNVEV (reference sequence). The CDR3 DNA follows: TGTGCCAGCAGTCCAAGGACAGGGCATACCTATGGCTACACCTTC. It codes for CASSPRTGHTYGYTF.

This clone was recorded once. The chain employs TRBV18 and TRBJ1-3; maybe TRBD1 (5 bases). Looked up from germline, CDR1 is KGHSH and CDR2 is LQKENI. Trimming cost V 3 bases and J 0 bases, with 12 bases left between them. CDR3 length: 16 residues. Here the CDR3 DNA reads TGTGCCAGCTCACCGGACCGGGGGACCTCTGGAAACACCATATATTTT. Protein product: CASSPDRGTSGNTIYF.

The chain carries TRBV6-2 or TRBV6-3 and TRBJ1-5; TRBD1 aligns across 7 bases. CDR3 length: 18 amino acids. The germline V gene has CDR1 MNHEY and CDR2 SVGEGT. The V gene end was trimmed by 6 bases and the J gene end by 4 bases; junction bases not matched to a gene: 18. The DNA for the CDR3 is TGTGCCAGCAGCAAAAATATCGGGACAGACCCAAAAAATCAGCCCCAGCATTTT. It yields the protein CASSKNIGTDPKNQPQHF.

CDR3 sequence (DNA): TGCGCCAGCAGCTTGACAGGGGGCGTCACTGAAGCTTTCTTT. Translated: CASSLTGGVTEAFF. V and J are TRBV5-1 and TRBJ1-1; 9 bases align to TRBD1. V gave up 1 base and J gave up 4 bases; unmatched junction bases: 2. CDR3 length equals 14 residues. Germline CDR1 reads SGHRS; CDR2 reads YFSETQ.

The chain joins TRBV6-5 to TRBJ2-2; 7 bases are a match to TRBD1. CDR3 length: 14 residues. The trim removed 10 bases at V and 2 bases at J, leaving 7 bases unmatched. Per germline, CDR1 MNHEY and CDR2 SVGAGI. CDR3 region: CATRKGANTGELFF. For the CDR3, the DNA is TGTGCCACCCGGAAGGGGGCCAACACCGGGGAGCTGTTTTTT.

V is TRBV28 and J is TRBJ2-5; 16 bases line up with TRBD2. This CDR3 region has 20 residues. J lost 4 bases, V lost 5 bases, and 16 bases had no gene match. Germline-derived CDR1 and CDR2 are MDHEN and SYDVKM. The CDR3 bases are TGTGCCAGCAGTCGCCTGACCGGGACTAGCGGGGGGGTAGGAGGAGAGACCCAGTACTTC. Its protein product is CASSRLTGTSGGVGGETQYF. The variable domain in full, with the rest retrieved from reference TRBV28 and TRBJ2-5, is DVKVTQSSRYLVKRTGEKVFLECVQDMDHENMFWYRQDPGLGLRLIYFSYDVKMKEKGDIPEGYSVSREKKERFSLILESASTNQTSMYLCASSRLTGTSGGVGGETQYFGPGTRLLVL.

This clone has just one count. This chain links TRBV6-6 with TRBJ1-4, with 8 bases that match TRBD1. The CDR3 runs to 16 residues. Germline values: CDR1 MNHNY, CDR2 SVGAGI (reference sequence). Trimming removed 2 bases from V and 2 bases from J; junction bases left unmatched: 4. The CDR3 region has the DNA TGTGCCAGCAGTTACGGGGACAGGCCGACTAATGAAAAACTGTTTTTT. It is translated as CASSYGDRPTNEKLFF.

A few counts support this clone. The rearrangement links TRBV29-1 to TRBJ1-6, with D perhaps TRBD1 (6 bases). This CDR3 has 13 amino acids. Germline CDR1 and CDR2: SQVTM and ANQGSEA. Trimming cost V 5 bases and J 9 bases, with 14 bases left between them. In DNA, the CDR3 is TGCAGCGTTACCACAGGGAGTAGTTCACCCCTCCACTTT. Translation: CSVTTGSSSPLHF.

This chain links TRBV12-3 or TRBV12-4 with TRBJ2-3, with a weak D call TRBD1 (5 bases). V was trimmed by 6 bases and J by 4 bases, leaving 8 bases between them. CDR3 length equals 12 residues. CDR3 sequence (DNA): TGTGCCAGCAGCCGCAGGGCAGATACGCAGTATTTT. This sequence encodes CASSRRADTQYF.

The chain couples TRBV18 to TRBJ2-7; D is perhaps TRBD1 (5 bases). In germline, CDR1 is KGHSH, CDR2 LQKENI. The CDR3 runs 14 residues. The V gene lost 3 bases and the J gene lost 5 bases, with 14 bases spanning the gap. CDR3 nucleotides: TGTGCCAGCTCACCTGGCAGGGATGCCCACGAGCAGTACTTC. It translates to CASSPGRDAHEQYF. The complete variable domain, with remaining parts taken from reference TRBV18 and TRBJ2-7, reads NAGVMQNPRHLVRRRGQEARLRCSPMKGHSHVYWYRQLPEEGLKFMVYLQKENIIDESGMPKERFSAEFPKEGPSILRIQQVVRGDSAAYFCASSPGRDAHEQYFGPGTRLTVT.

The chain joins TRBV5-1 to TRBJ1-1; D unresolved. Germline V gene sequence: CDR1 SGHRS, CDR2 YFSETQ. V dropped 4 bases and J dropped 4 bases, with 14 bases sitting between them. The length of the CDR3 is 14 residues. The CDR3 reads CASSQGTGSTEAFF. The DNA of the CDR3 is TGCGCCAGCAGCCAAGGTACGGGGTCCACTGAAGCTTTCTTT.

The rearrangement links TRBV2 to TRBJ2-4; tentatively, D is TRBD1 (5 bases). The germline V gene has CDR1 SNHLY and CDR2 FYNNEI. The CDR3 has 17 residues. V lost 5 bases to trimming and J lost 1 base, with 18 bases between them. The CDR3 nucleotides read TGTGCCAGCAGTTTCCACAGGTCGGAAGGTGCCAAAAACATTCAGTACTTC. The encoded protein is CASSFHRSEGAKNIQYF. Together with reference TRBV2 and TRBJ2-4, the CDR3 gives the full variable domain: EPEVTQTPSHQVTQMGQEVILRCVPISNHLYFYWYRQILGQKVEFLVSFYNNEISEKSEIFDDQFSVERPDGSNFTLKIRSTKLEDSAMYFCASSFHRSEGAKNIQYFGAGTRLSVL.

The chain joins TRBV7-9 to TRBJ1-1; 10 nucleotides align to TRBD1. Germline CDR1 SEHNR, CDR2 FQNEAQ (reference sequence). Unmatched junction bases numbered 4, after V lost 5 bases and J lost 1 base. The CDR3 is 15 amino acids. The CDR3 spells CASSRTGGGNTEAFF. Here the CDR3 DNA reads TGTGCCAGCAGCCGGACAGGGGGTGGGAACACTGAAGCTTTCTTT.

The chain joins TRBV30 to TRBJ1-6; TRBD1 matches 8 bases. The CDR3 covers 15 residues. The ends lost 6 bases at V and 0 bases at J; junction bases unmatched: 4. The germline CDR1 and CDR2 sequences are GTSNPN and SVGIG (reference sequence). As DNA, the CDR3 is TGTGCCTGTGACAGGGGTGGCTCCTATAATTCACCCCTCCACTTT. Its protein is CACDRGGSYNSPLHF.

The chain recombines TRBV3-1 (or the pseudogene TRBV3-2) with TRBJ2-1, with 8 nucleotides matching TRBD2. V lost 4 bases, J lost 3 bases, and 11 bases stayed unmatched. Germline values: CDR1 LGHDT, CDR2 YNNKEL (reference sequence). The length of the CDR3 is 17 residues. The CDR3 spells CASSPGGGRGVYNEQFF. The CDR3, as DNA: TGTGCCAGCAGCCCCGGTGGGGGGCGGGGGGTCTACAATGAGCAGTTCTTC.

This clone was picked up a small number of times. CDR3 sequence (DNA): TGTGCCAGCAGACTAGACAGGGTGGCTTTCTTT. This sequence encodes CASRLDRVAFF. V gene TRBV6-5 combines with J gene TRBJ1-1; 7 nucleotides match TRBD1. The CDR3 is 11 residues long. V was clipped by 6 bases and J by 11 bases; unmatched bases: 6. The germline V gene encodes CDR1 MNHEY and CDR2 SVGAGI.

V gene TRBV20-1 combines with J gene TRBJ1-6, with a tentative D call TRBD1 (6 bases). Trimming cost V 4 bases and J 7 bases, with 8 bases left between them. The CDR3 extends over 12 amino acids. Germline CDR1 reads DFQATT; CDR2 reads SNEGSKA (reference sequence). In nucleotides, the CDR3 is TGCAGTGCTAATGACAGGAATTCACCCCTCCACTTT. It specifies CSANDRNSPLHF.

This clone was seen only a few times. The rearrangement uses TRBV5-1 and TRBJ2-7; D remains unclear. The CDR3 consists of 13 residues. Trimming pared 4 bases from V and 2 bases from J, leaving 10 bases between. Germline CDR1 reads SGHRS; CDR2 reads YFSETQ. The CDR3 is CASSGTVTYEQYF. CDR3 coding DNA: TGCGCCAGCAGCGGTACGGTTACCTACGAGCAGTACTTC.

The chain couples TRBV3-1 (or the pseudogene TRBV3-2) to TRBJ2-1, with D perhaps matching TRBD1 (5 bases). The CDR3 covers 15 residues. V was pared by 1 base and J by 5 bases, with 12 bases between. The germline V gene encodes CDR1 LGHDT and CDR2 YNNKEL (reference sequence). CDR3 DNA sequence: TGTGCCAGCAGCCAAGGGTCAGGGTATAACAATGAGCAGTTCTTC. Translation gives CASSQGSGYNNEQFF.

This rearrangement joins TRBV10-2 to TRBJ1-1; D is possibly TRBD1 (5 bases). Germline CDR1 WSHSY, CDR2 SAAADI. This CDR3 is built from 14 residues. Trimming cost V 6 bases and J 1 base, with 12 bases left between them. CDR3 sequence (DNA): TGCGCCAGCAGGGGAACAGGATCGAACACTGAAGCTTTCTTT. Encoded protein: CASRGTGSNTEAFF.

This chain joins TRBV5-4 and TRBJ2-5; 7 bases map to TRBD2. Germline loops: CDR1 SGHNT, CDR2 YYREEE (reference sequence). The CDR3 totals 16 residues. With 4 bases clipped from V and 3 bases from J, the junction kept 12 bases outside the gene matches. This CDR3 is CASSGGGRAGEETQYF. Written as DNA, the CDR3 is TGTGCCAGCAGCGGGGGGGGTAGGGCAGGCGAAGAGACCCAGTACTTC.

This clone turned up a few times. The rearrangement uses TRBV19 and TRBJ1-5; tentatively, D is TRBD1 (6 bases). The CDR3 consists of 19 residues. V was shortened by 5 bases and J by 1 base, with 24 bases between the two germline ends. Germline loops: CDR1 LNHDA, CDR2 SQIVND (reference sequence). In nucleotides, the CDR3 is TGTGCCAGTAGTTTCAACTCGGGACACTTTTCTTCCAGCAATCAGCCCCAGCATTTT. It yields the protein CASSFNSGHFSSSNQPQHF. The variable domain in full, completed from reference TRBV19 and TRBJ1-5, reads DGGITQSPKYLFRKEGQNVTLSCEQNLNHDAMYWYRQDPGQGLRLIYYSQIVNDFQKGDIAEGYSVSREKKESFPLTVTSAQKNPTAFYLCASSFNSGHFSSSNQPQHFGDGTRLSIL.

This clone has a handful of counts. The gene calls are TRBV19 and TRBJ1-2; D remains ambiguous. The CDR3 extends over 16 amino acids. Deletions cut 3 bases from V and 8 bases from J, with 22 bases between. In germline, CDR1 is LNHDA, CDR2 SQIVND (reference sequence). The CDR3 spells CASSIRGSGSSAGYTF. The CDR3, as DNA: TGTGCCAGTAGTATTAGAGGGTCAGGATCCTCTGCCGGCTACACCTTC. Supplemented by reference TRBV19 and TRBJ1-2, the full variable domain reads DGGITQSPKYLFRKEGQNVTLSCEQNLNHDAMYWYRQDPGQGLRLIYYSQIVNDFQKGDIAEGYSVSREKKESFPLTVTSAQKNPTAFYLCASSIRGSGSSAGYTFGSGTRLTVV.

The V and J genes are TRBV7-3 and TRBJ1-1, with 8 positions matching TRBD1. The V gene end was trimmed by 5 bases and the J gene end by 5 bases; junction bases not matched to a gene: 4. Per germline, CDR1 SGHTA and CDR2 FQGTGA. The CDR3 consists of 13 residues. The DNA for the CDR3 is TGTGCCAGCAGCCCCGGGACAGGTACTGAAGCTTTCTTT. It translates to CASSPGTGTEAFF.

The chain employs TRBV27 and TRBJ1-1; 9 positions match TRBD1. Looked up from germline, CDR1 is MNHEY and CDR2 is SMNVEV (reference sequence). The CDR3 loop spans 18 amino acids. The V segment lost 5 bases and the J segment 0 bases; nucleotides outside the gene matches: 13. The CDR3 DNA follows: TGTGCCAGCAGTCCACGCCGTCGACAGGGGGGAATGAACACTGAAGCTTTCTTT. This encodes CASSPRRRQGGMNTEAFF.

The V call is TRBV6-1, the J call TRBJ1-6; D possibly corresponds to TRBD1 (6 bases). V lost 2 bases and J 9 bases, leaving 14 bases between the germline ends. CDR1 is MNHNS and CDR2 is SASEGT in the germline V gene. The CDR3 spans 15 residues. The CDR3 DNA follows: TGTGCCAGCAGTGAAATCGGGGGGGGCAGTTCACCCCTCCACTTT. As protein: CASSEIGGGSSPLHF.

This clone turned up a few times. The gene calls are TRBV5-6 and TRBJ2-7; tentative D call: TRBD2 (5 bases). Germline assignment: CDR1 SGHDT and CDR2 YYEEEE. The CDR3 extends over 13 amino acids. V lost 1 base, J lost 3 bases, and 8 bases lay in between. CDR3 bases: TGTGCCAGCAGCTTGTACGGAGGCTACGAGCAGTACTTC. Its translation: CASSLYGGYEQYF.

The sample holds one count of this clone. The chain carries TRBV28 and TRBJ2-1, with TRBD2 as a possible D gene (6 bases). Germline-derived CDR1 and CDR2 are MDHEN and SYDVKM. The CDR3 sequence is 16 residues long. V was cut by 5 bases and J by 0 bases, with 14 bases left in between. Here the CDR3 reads CASSRLVKSSYNEQFF. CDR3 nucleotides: TGTGCCAGCAGTCGACTAGTGAAAAGCTCCTACAATGAGCAGTTCTTC.

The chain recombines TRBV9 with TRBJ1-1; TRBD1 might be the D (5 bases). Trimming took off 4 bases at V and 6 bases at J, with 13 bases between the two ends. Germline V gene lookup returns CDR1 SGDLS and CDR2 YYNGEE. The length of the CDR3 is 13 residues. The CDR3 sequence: CASSPQGRAEAFF. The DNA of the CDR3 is TGTGCCAGCAGCCCTCAGGGTAGGGCTGAAGCTTTCTTT.

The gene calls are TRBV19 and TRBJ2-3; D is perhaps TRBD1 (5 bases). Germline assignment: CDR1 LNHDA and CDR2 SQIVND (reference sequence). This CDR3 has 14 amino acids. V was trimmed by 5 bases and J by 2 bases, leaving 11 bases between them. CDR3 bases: TGTGCCAGTAGTCCTGGGGCCTTCACAGATACGCAGTATTTT. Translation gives CASSPGAFTDTQYF.

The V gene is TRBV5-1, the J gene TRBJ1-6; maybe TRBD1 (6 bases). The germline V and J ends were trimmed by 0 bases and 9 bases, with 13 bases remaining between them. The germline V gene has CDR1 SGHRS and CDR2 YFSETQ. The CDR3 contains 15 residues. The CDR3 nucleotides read TGCGCCAGCAGCTTGGACGGGGGGCTAGGTTCACCCCTCCACTTT. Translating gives CASSLDGGLGSPLHF.